The clone carrying this T cell receptor (beta chain) was counted at least ten times. TCRdb recomputed calls from the PCR reads with MiXCR, one row per CDR3 protein. The table shows 460,000 or so distinct CDR3 sequences, with about 25% occurring only once. The data stem from a study of molecular identifiers for immune sequencing clone quantification. This receptor was taken from a human donor in good health. Some libraries in this study had Jurkat cell RNA spiked in. Sequencing was done on a sample of naive CD8+ T cells from blood, with Jurkat cell RNA spiked in. Subset reported: FACS-sorted CD8+CD4-CCR7+CD45RA+ naive T cells.

The CDR3 spells CASSLDITEAFF. DNA of the CDR3: TGTGCCAGCAGTTTAGATATCACTGAAGCTTTCTTT. The chain employs TRBV12-3 or TRBV12-4 and TRBJ1-1; D ambiguous. The CDR3 consists of 12 residues. Deletions cut 1 base from V and 4 bases from J, with 4 bases between.